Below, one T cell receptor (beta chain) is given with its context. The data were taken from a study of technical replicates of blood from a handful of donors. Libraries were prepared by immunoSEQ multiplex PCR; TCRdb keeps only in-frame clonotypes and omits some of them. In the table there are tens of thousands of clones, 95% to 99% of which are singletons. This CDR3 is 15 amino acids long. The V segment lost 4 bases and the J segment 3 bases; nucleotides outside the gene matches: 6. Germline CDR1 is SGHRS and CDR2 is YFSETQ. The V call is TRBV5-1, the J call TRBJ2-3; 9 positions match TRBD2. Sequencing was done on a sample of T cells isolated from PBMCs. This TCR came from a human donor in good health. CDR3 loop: CASSPLSGGTDTQYF. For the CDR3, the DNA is TGCGCCAGCAGCCCACTTAGCGGGGGAACAGATACGCAGTATTTT.